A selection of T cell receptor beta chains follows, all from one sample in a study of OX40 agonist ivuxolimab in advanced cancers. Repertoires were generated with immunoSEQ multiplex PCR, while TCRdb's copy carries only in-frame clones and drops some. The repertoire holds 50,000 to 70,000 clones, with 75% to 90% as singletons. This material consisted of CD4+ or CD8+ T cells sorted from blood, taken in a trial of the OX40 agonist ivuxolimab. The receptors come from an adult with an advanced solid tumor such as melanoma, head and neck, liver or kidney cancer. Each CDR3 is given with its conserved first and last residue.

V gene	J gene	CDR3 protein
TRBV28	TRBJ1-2	CASSQGSRNGYTF
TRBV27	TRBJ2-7	CASWATSYEQYF
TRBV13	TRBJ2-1	CASSPHGLAGTAEQFF
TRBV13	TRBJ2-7	CASSLVGESYEQYF
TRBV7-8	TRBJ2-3	CASSLRNPTDTQYF
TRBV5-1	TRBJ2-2	CASSSPGTANTGELFF
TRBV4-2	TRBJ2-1	CASSQGPGGVYNEQFF
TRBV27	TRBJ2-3	CASSSTDTQYF
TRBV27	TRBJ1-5	CASSLQGADQPQHF
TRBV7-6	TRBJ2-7	CASSLTATGATAYEQYF
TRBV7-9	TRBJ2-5	CASSLGLAGAETQYF
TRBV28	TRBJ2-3	CATGGSGRERYF
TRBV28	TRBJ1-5	CASNLKQGFGNQPQHF
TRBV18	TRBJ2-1	CASSPYGSQFGRNYNEQFF
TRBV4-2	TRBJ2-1	CASSQVSEDNEQFF
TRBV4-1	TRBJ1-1	CASSQSDRLNTEAFF
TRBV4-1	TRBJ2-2	CASSLAAYTGELFF
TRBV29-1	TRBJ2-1	CSVWTSGYNEQFF
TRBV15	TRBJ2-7	CATSRGTGSDEQYF
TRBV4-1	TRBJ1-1	CASSQPGLTEAFF
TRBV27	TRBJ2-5	CASSFVNSEGETQYF
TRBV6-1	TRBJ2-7	CASSPSWGYEQYF
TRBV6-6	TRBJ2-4	CASSYSGLARNIQYF
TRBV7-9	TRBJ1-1	CASSQTLQTEMNTEAFF
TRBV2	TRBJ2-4	CASQPTGTGSLLAKNIQYF
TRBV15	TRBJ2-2	CATSRGRTNTGELFF
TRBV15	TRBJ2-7	CATSTEAPLEQYF
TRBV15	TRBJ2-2	CATSPGQGTTFTGELFF
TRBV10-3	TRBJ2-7	CAIKGGVSYEQYF
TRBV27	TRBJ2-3	CASSLADTRTDTQYF
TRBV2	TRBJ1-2	CASSVVGGYTF
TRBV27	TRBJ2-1	CASRIGTSGGASEQFF
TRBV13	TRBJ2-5	CASSLDGGEETQYF
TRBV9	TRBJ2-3	CASSVAGDTQYF
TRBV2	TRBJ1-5	CASTVDRDNQPQHF
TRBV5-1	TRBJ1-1	CASSSETSLNTEAFF
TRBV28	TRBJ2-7	CASSPARGPCEQYF